This TCR beta chain came from a study of T cell responses to AZD1222 COVID-19 vaccine. Findings and limits, study-wide: Reportedly, close to half of spike-specific TCRs are directed against unmutated variant regions.

TCRdb's table, derived via immunoSEQ multiplex PCR, lists solely in-frame clones and lacks some. The sample includes over 90,000 clones, approximately 90% of them seen just once. Looked up from germline, CDR1 is LNHDA and CDR2 is SQIVND (reference sequence). The CDR3 is 13 amino acids. V lost 6 bases to trimming and J lost 5 bases, with 13 bases between them. Notes on this clone: The antigen remains undetermined.

The sequencing used peripheral blood, collected on day 0 of AZD1222 vaccination. The clonotype originates from an adult in good health. V and J are TRBV19 and TRBJ1-1; maybe TRBD1 (6 bases). CDR3 region: CASSRQVQTEAFF. CDR3 sequence (DNA): TGTGCCAGTAGCAGACAGGTACAGACTGAAGCTTTCTTT. The full variable domain, completed using reference TRBV19 and TRBJ1-1, is DGGITQSPKYLFRKEGQNVTLSCEQNLNHDAMYWYRQDPGQGLRLIYYSQIVNDFQKGDIAEGYSVSREKKESFPLTVTSAQKNPTAFYLCASSRQVQTEAFFGQGTRLTVV.